A selection of T cell receptor beta chains follows, all from one sample in a study of a mutant IDH1 vaccine in newly diagnosed glioma. The data were produced by immunoSEQ multiplex PCR, yet TCRdb's version contains in-frame clones alone and is incomplete. Of some 68,000 clones listed, approximately 85% are singletons. The sample here was PBMCs, taken from a glioma patient treated with radiotherapy, temozolomide or both. These receptor sequences come from a man aged 45 to 65 with glioma. CDR3s include the opening cysteine and the closing phenylalanine or tryptophan. The D gene is left open where the match is weak. Expanded clones get a size class; other rows say once, few or many, or leave the size out.

j_gene: TRBJ2-3; len: 15; v_gene: TRBV5-1; abundance: .; d_gene: .; CDR3nt: TGCGCCAGCAGCTTGGGGGACCCAAGCACAGATACGCAGTATTTT; CDR3aa: CASSLGDPSTDTQYF
j_gene: TRBJ1-1; len: 15; v_gene: TRBV5-1; abundance: .; d_gene: .; CDR3nt: TGCGCCAGCAGCACTGGGGGGGCCTCCGCGGCTGAAGCTTTCTTT; CDR3aa: CASSTGGASAAEAFF
j_gene: TRBJ1-3; len: 13; v_gene: TRBV7-2; abundance: .; d_gene: .; CDR3nt: TGTGCCAGCAGCTCAGACTCTGGAAACACCATATATTTT; CDR3aa: CASSSDSGNTIYF
j_gene: TRBJ2-6; len: 15; v_gene: TRBV27; abundance: .; d_gene: .; CDR3nt: TGTGCCAGCAGTATCGACAGTGATGGGGCCAACGTCCTGACTTTC; CDR3aa: CASSIDSDGANVLTF
j_gene: TRBJ1-5; len: 15; v_gene: TRBV5-8; abundance: .; d_gene: .; CDR3nt: TGTGCCAGCAGCAACCGGGGAACAGAACACCAGCCCCAGCATTTT; CDR3aa: CASSNRGTEHQPQHF
j_gene: TRBJ1-1; len: 14; v_gene: TRBV6-5; abundance: few; d_gene: .; CDR3nt: TGTGCCAGCAGTTACGGAATTGGGGACACTGAAGCTTTCTTT; CDR3aa: CASSYGIGDTEAFF
j_gene: TRBJ1-2; len: 14; v_gene: TRBV18; abundance: few; d_gene: TRBD1; CDR3nt: TGTGCCAGCTCACCACCGACAGGGGGCCATGGCTACACCTTC; CDR3aa: CASSPPTGGHGYTF
j_gene: TRBJ1-2; len: 12; v_gene: TRBV10-3; abundance: .; d_gene: .; CDR3nt: TGTGCCATCAGCCCCAGGGAGGATGGCTACACCTTC; CDR3aa: CAISPREDGYTF
j_gene: TRBJ1-3; len: 13; v_gene: TRBV29-1; abundance: .; d_gene: .; CDR3nt: TGCAGCGTCCAAAGGGGCCTCGGTGGCACCATATATTTT; CDR3aa: CSVQRGLGGTIYF
j_gene: TRBJ2-7; len: 14; v_gene: TRBV6-5; abundance: .; d_gene: TRBD2; CDR3nt: TGTGCCAGCAGTTTTAGCGGGGGGGCCAAAGAGCAGTACTTC; CDR3aa: CASSFSGGAKEQYF
j_gene: TRBJ1-1; len: 14; v_gene: TRBV5-6; abundance: .; d_gene: TRBD1; CDR3nt: TGTGCCAGCAGCTCGGGACAGGGGGCTTCTGAAGCTTTCTTT; CDR3aa: CASSSGQGASEAFF
j_gene: TRBJ2-2; len: 16; v_gene: TRBV18; abundance: once; d_gene: .; CDR3nt: TGTGCCAGCTCACCGGAGGCAGGGGTGAGGGCCGGGGAGCTGTTTTTT; CDR3aa: CASSPEAGVRAGELFF
j_gene: TRBJ2-5; len: 16; v_gene: TRBV5-1; abundance: .; d_gene: .; CDR3nt: TGCGCCAGCAGCTTGGCCCGGCAGAATATCCAAGAGACCCAGTACTTC; CDR3aa: CASSLARQNIQETQYF
j_gene: TRBJ2-7; len: 13; v_gene: TRBV9; abundance: .; d_gene: .; CDR3nt: TGTGCCAGCAGCGTAGAGGGTAGCGGCGAGCAGTACTTC; CDR3aa: CASSVEGSGEQYF
j_gene: TRBJ1-5; len: 15; v_gene: TRBV4-3; abundance: .; d_gene: .; CDR3nt: TGCGCCAGCCCCCCTGAGCGGGATAGCAATCAGCCCCAGCATTTT; CDR3aa: CASPPERDSNQPQHF
j_gene: TRBJ1-4; len: 15; v_gene: TRBV7-2; abundance: .; d_gene: TRBD1; CDR3nt: TGTGCCAGCAGCTCTTCCGGGACAGGTTTTGAAAAACTGTTTTTT; CDR3aa: CASSSSGTGFEKLFF
j_gene: TRBJ1-4; len: 15; v_gene: TRBV4-3; abundance: .; d_gene: .; CDR3nt: TGCGCCAGCAGCCAAGGGGGCGGGGGGGCTGAAAAACTGTTTTTT; CDR3aa: CASSQGGGGAEKLFF
j_gene: TRBJ1-1; len: 16; v_gene: TRBV7-2; abundance: .; d_gene: .; CDR3nt: TGTGCCAGCAGCTTAGGTGGCAGCCGCATGAACACTGAAGCTTTCTTT; CDR3aa: CASSLGGSRMNTEAFF
j_gene: TRBJ2-2; len: 15; v_gene: TRBV5-4; abundance: many; d_gene: .; CDR3nt: TGTGCCAGCAGCCCGGACCCATCGGCAACCGGGGAGCTGTTTTTT; CDR3aa: CASSPDPSATGELFF
j_gene: TRBJ1-6; len: 15; v_gene: TRBV30; abundance: .; d_gene: .; CDR3nt: TGTGCCTGGAGTGTAACGGGGCCTTATAATTCACCCCTCCACTTT; CDR3aa: CAWSVTGPYNSPLHF
j_gene: TRBJ2-7; len: 14; v_gene: TRBV25-1; abundance: .; d_gene: TRBD2; CDR3nt: TGTGCCAGCAACCCAGCGGGGGGGTTTGAGGAGCAGTACTTC; CDR3aa: CASNPAGGFEEQYF
j_gene: TRBJ2-7; len: 13; v_gene: TRBV10-3; abundance: .; d_gene: TRBD1; CDR3nt: TGTGCCACCGGGACAGGCCGGTCGGGGGAGCAGTACTTC; CDR3aa: CATGTGRSGEQYF